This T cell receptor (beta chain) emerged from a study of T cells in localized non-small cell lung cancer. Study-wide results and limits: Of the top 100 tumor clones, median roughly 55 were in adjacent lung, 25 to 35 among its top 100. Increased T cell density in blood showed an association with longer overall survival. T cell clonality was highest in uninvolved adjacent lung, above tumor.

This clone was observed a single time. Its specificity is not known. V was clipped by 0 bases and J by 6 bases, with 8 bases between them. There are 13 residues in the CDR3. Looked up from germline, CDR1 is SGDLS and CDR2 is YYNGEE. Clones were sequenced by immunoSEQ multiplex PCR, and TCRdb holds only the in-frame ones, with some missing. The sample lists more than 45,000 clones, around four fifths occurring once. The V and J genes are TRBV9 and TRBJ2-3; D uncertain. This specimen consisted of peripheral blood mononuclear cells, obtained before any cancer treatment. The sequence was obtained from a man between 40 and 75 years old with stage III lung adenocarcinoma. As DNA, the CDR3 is TGTGCCAGCAGCGTAGTCCACCGGGATACGCAGTATTTT. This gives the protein CASSVVHRDTQYF.